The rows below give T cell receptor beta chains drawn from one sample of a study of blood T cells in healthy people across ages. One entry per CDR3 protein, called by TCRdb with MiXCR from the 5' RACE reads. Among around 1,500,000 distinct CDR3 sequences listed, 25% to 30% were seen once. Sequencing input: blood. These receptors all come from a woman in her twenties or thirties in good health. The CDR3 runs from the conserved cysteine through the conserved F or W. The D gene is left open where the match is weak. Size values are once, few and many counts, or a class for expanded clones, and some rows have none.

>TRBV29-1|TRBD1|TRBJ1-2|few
CSVGPTGQGGNYGYTF
TGCAGCGTTGGCCCCACTGGGCAGGGGGGTAACTATGGCTACACCTTC
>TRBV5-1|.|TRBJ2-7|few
CASSLGFTGLGEQYF
TGCGCCAGCAGCTTGGGGTTTACAGGGCTCGGCGAGCAGTACTTC
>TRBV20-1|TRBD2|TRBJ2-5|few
CSAMRGDQETQYF
TGCAGTGCTATGCGGGGGGACCAAGAGACCCAGTACTTC
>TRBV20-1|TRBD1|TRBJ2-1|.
CSARVYSRDRYNEQFF
TGCAGTGCTAGAGTATACTCCCGGGACAGATACAATGAGCAGTTCTTC
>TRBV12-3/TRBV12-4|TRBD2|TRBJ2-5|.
CASSLGLAVPLAETQYF
TGTGCCAGCAGTTTAGGTCTAGCGGTCCCGTTGGCGGAGACCCAGTACTTC
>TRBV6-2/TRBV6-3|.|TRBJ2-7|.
CASSSHNGLSSHEQYF
TGTGCCAGCAGTTCCCACAACGGCCTCTCCTCCCACGAGCAGTACTTC
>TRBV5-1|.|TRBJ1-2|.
CASRSAGGGYTF
TGCGCCAGCAGATCGGCAGGCGGCGGCTACACCTTC
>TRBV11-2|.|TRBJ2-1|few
CASSLPRNRDWEQFF
TGTGCCAGCAGCTTACCCCGCAACAGGGATTGGGAGCAGTTCTTC
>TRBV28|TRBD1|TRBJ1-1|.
CASYLTGNHKAFF
TGTGCCAGCTACCTGACAGGGAATCATAAAGCTTTCTTT
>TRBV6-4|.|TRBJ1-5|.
CASIDPSWPRGNQPQHF
TGTGCCAGCATAGACCCCTCTTGGCCCCGAGGCAATCAGCCCCAGCATTTT
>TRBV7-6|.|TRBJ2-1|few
CASSSPQGLVGEQFF
TGTGCCAGCAGCTCCCCACAGGGCCTTGTGGGTGAGCAGTTCTTC
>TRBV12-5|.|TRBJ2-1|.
CASGGRTNEQFF
TGTGCTAGTGGTGGCCGGACTAATGAGCAGTTCTTC
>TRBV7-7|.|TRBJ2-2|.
CASSSSYRGGHGELFF
TGTGCCAGCAGCTCCTCTTACAGGGGAGGTCACGGGGAGCTGTTTTTT
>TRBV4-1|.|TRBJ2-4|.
CASSQDNPPGGIQYF
TGCGCCAGCAGCCAAGATAACCCTCCAGGAGGCATTCAGTACTTC
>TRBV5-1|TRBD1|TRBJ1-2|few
CASSPGDRPNYGYTF
TGCGCCAGCAGCCCGGGGGACAGGCCTAACTATGGCTACACCTTC
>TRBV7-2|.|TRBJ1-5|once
CASSLARAQPQHF
TGTGCCAGCAGCTTAGCCAGGGCACAGCCCCAGCATTTT
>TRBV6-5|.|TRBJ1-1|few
CASSSVATGTEAFF
TGTGCCAGCAGTTCGGTCGCCACCGGCACTGAAGCTTTCTTT
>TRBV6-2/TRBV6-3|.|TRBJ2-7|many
CASSYETATYEQYF
TGTGCCAGCAGTTACGAGACAGCTACCTACGAGCAGTACTTC
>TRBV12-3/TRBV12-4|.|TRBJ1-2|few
CASRSFTGKGYTF
TGTGCCAGCAGGTCATTTACAGGAAAGGGCTACACCTTC
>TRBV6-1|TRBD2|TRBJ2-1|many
CASRLAGGYNEQFF
TGTGCCAGCAGACTAGCGGGGGGGTACAATGAGCAGTTCTTC
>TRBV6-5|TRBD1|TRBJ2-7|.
CASSSQGDVGEQYF
TGTGCCAGCAGTTCCCAGGGGGACGTCGGCGAGCAGTACTTC
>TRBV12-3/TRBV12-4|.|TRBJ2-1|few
CASSSRDPAYNEQFF
TGTGCCAGCAGTTCAAGGGATCCGGCCTACAATGAGCAGTTCTTC
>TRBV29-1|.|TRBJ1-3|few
CSVATGGNTIYF
TGCAGCGTTGCCACAGGGGGAAACACCATATATTTT
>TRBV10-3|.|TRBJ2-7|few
CAGGARYEQYF
TGTGCTGGGGGAGCTAGGTACGAGCAGTACTTC
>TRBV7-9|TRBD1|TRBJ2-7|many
CASSKDRLGAYEQYF
TGTGCCAGCAGCAAGGACAGGCTTGGAGCCTACGAGCAGTACTTC
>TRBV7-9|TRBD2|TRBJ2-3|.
CASSQGTGGNTQYF
TGTGCCAGCAGTCAGGGAACGGGGGGGAATACGCAGTATTTT
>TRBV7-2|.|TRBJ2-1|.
CASTLPSYNEQFF
TGTGCCAGCACCCTACCCTCCTACAATGAGCAGTTCTTC
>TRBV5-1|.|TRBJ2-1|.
CASSSSGGGSHNEQFF
TGCGCCAGCAGCTCGTCAGGCGGGGGCTCCCACAATGAGCAGTTCTTC
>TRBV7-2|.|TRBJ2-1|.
CASSLGGCDEQFF
TGTGCCAGCAGCTTAGGCGGCTGCGATGAGCAGTTCTTC
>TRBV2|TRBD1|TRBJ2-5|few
CASLQDRSETQYF
TGTGCCAGCCTTCAGGACAGGTCAGAGACCCAGTACTTC
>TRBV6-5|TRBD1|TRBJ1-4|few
CASSYSDRADEKLFF
TGTGCCAGCAGTTACTCGGACAGGGCGGATGAAAAACTGTTTTTT
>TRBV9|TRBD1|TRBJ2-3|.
CASSVAGDRGFLTDTQYF
TGTGCCAGCAGCGTAGCCGGGGACAGGGGTTTTTTGACAGATACGCAGTATTTT
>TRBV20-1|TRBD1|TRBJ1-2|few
CSARVRQGDYGYTF
TGCAGTGCTAGAGTGAGACAGGGGGACTATGGCTACACCTTC
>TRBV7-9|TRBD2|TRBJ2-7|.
CASSLVTSGNSYEQYF
TGTGCCAGCAGCTTAGTGACTAGCGGGAACTCCTACGAGCAGTACTTC
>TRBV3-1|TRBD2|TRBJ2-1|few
CASRGSGGLNEQFF
TGTGCCAGCCGAGGAAGCGGGGGGTTGAATGAGCAGTTCTTC
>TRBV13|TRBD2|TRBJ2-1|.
CASSLGVAGGLYNEQFF
TGTGCCAGCAGCTTAGGAGTAGCGGGGGGCCTATACAATGAGCAGTTCTTC
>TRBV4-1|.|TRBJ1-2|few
CASSQEARGGYGYTF
TGCGCCAGCAGCCAAGAAGCGCGCGGGGGCTATGGCTACACCTTC
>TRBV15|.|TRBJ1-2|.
CATSDEGLIYGYTF
TGTGCCACCAGCGACGAGGGATTGATCTATGGCTACACCTTC
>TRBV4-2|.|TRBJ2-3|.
CASSQEGFTTDTQYF
TGTGCCAGCAGCCAAGAGGGGTTTACCACAGATACGCAGTATTTT
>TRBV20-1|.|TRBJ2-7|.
CRAISSGPEQYF
TGCAGGGCCATCTCATCGGGACCCGAGCAGTACTTC
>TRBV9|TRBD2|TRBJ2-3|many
CASSVADGGGTSTDTQYF
TGTGCCAGCAGCGTAGCTGATGGCGGGGGGACCTCCACAGATACGCAGTATTTT
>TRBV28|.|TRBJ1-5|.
CASSNYRVRSNQPQHF
TGTGCCAGCAGTAACTACAGGGTTAGAAGCAATCAGCCCCAGCATTTT
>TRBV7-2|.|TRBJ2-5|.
CASSNGVETQYF
TGTGCCAGCAGCAACGGGGTAGAGACCCAGTACTTC
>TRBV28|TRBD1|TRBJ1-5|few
CASSLWSQGGNQPQHF
TGTGCCAGCAGTTTATGGAGTCAGGGGGGCAATCAGCCCCAGCATTTT
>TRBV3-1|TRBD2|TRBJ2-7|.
CASSRSGGTNEQYF
TGTGCCAGCAGCCGCAGCGGGGGGACCAATGAGCAGTACTTC
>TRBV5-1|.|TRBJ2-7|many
CASSWRGYEQYF
TGCGCCAGCAGCTGGAGGGGGTACGAGCAGTACTTC
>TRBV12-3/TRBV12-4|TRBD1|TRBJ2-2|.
CASNRGQGRGGELFF
TGTGCCAGCAATCGGGGACAGGGTAGAGGCGGGGAGCTGTTTTTT
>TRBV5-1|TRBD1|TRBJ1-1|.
CASSPIQGDTEAFF
TGCGCCAGCAGCCCCATTCAGGGGGACACTGAAGCTTTCTTT
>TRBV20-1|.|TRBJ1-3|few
CSARDPGGSGNTIYF
TGCAGTGCTAGAGATCCGGGGGGGTCTGGAAACACCATATATTTT
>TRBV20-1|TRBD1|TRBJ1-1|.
CSARPTGATEAFF
TGCAGTGCCCGTCCTACAGGGGCAACTGAAGCTTTCTTT
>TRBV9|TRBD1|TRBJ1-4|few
CASSETGALNEKLFF
TGTGCCAGCAGCGAGACAGGGGCTCTTAATGAAAAACTGTTTTTT
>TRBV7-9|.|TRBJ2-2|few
CASTFGPSGELFF
TGTGCCAGCACCTTCGGACCTTCAGGGGAGCTGTTTTTT
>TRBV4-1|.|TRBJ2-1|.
CASSQVGGEQFF
TGCGCCAGCAGCCAAGTGGGGGGTGAGCAGTTCTTC
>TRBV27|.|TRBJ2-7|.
CASRDPNSYEQYF
TGTGCCAGCAGGGACCCGAACTCCTACGAGCAGTACTTC